The rows below give T cell receptor beta chains drawn from one sample of a study of cytomegalovirus exposure and HLA in healthy donors. Here immunoSEQ multiplex PCR was the method, and the copy in TCRdb shows in-frame clones only, minus some. In total, the table holds about 99,000 clones. Sequenced input: PBMCs. Source of these receptors: a man aged 35-49 years in good health and CMV-seronegative. The conserved cysteine and the conserved F or W are not part of the CDR3 here. The order of the fields is V gene, J gene, CDR3 protein.

TRBV4-3	TRBJ1-2	ASSQDNRGVGGYT
TRBV2	TRBJ1-2	ASLFWTGNYGYT
TRBV19	TRBJ1-4	ASSIRTGEGTNEKPF
TRBV2	TRBJ2-2	ASRVGGDTGELF
TRBV29-1	.	SVVPSGVEQY
TRBV14	TRBJ2-7	ASSQEPSGALEQY
TRBV4-3	TRBJ1-2	ASSQEQGGNYGYT
TRBV5-6	TRBJ2-7	ASSLRGPGTGYEQY
TRBV19	TRBJ1-2	ASSRGQLNYGYT
TRBV18	TRBJ2-2	ASSPILENTGELF
TRBV2	TRBJ2-7	ASSETSGSPYEQY
TRBV9	TRBJ2-4	ASSDGVAGGGKNIQY
TRBV10-1	TRBJ2-2	ASSATGVSTGELF
TRBV6-5	TRBJ2-3	ASTPRGGATDTQY
TRBV11-3	TRBJ2-3	ASSLGISGSIGTQY
TRBV10-2	TRBJ2-1	ASSEIGTGGSYNEQF
TRBV7-9	TRBJ2-3	ASSLEIGGLSTDTQY
TRBV10-3	TRBJ2-6	AISGQTASGANVLT
TRBV7-9	TRBJ2-7	ASSPDSDSGEQY
TRBV7-2	TRBJ2-1	ASSPVGSGSSYNEQF
TRBV5-1	TRBJ2-7	ASSLFQGMREQY
TRBV28	TRBJ2-7	ASSQTPTYEQY
TRBV28	TRBJ1-5	ASRPQGYSNQPQH
TRBV19	TRBJ1-2	ASSIQGENGYT
TRBV5-1	TRBJ1-1	ASRPGTGTAEAF
TRBV5-4	TRBJ1-4	ASSLQGAGTNEKLF
TRBV10-1	TRBJ2-3	ASSEGDRGLGDTQY
TRBV18	TRBJ2-3	ASSAQGSDTQY
TRBV6-1	TRBJ1-1	ASSEAKMGQGPNTEAF
TRBV28	TRBJ2-5	ASSLVGGQETQY
TRBV5-6	TRBJ1-5	ASSNSGQGLQPQH
TRBV27	TRBJ2-2	ASTLAGKGELF
TRBV29-1	TRBJ2-6	SVSTGANVLT
TRBV23-1	TRBJ2-7	ASSTWDSPYEQY
TRBV5-6	TRBJ2-6	ASSPPAGANSGANVLT
TRBV7-2	TRBJ2-7	ASSPRAATYEQY
TRBV2	TRBJ2-7	ASSGDRSYEQY
TRBV6-1	TRBJ1-4	ASSEAPRGGANEKLF
TRBV20-1	TRBJ1-1	RGQSNTEAF
TRBV2	TRBJ2-1	ATGVSGYNEQF
TRBV5-1	TRBJ2-3	ASSLWDSTDTQY
TRBV4-3	TRBJ1-3	ASSQEPPRTGGNTIY
TRBV7-9	TRBJ1-2	ASRPGSNYGYT
TRBV7-2	TRBJ2-1	ASSTHTRGEQF
TRBV9	TRBJ2-7	ASSPRPGQGTYEQY
TRBV7-6	TRBJ1-1	ASSLAQTGEAF
TRBV7-7	TRBJ2-5	ASSPTGQETQY
TRBV2	TRBJ1-5	ASSLDSGNQPQH
TRBV6-1	TRBJ2-7	ASRDDRGLFNEQY
TRBV19	TRBJ2-5	ASSTLQGKETQY
TRBV6-4	TRBJ2-7	ASSDPWDSIYEQY
TRBV6-5	TRBJ2-5	ASRGTPEY
TRBV28	TRBJ1-6	ASSLLSYNSPLH
TRBV6-5	TRBJ2-3	ASSYHAGGGTDTQY
TRBV21-1	TRBJ1-1	ASSKAVGQGEKGEAF